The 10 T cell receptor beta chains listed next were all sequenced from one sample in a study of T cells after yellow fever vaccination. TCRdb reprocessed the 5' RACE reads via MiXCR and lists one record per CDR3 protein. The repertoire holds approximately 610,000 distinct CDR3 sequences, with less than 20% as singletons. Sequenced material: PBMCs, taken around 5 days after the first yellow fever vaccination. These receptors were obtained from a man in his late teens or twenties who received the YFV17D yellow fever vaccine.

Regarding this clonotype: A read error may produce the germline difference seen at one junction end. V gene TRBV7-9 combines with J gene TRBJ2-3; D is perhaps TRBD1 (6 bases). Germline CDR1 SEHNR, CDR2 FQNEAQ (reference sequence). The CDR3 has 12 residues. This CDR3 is CASSSDSFFSAF. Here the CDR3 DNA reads TGTGCCAGCAGCTCGGACAGTTTTTTCAGTGCTTTT.

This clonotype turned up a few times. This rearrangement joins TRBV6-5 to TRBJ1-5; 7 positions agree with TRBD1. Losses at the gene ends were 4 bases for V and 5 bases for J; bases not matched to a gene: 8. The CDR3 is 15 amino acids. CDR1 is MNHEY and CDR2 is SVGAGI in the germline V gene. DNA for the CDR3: TGTGCCAGCAGTTCCTCCTGGCAGGGGGATCAGCCCCAGCATTTT. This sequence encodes CASSSSWQGDQPQHF.

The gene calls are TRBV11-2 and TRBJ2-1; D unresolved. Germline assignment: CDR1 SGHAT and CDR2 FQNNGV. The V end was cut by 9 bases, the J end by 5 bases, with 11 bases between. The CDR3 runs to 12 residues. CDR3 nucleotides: TGTGCCAGTGGCTCGGTAAACAATGAGCAGTTCTTC. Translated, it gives CASGSVNNEQFF.

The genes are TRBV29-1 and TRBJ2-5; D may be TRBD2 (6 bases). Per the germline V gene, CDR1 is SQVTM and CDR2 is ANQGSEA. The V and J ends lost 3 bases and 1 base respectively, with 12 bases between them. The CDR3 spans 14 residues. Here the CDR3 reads CSVENWDSQETQYF. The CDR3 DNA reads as TGCAGCGTTGAGAACTGGGACTCCCAAGAGACCCAGTACTTC.

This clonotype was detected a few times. Written as DNA, the CDR3 is TGTGCCATCGGAACAGGGCATGGGAGCAATCAGCCCCAGCATTTT. As protein: CAIGTGHGSNQPQHF. The chain uses TRBV10-3 and TRBJ1-5, with a tentative D call TRBD1 (6 bases). Germline-derived CDR1 and CDR2 are ENHRY and SYGVKD. The CDR3 consists of 15 residues. The V end was cut by 8 bases, the J end by 1 base, with 15 bases between.

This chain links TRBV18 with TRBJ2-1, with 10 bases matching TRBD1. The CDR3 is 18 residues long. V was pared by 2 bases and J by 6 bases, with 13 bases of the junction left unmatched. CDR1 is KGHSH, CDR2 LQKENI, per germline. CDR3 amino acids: CASSPSNYDRGPFNEQFF. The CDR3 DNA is TGTGCCAGCTCACCATCTAACTACGACAGGGGGCCTTTCAATGAGCAGTTCTTC.

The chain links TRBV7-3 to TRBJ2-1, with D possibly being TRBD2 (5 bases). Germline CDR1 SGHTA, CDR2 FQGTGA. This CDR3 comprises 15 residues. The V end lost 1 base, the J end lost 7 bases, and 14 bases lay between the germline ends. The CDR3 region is CASSLSPRTGNEQFF. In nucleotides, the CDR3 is TGTGCCAGCAGCTTAAGCCCCCGGACGGGGAATGAGCAGTTCTTC.

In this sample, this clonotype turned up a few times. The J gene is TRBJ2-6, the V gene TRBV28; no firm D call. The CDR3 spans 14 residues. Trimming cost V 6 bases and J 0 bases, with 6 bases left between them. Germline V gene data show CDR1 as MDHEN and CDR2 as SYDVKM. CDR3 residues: CASSRSSGANVLTF. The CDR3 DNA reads TGTGCCAGCAGCCGGAGCTCTGGGGCCAACGTCCTGACTTTC.

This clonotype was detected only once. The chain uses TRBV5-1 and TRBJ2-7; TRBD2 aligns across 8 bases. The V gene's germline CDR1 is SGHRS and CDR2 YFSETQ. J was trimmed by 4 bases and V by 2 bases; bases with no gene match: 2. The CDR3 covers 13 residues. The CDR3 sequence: CASSLLADYEQYF. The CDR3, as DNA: TGCGCCAGCAGCTTACTAGCGGATTACGAGCAGTACTTC. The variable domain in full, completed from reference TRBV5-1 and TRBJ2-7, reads KAGVTQTPRYLIKTRGQQVTLSCSPISGHRSVSWYQQTPGQGLQFLFEYFSETQRNKGNFPGRFSGRQFSNSRSEMNVSTLELGDSALYLCASSLLADYEQYFGPGTRLTVT.

This CDR3 is CATSRTKELNQPQHF. The CDR3, as DNA: TGTGCCACCAGCCGAACCAAGGAGCTGAATCAGCCCCAGCATTTT. The V call is TRBV15, the J call TRBJ1-5; D ambiguous. The CDR3 sequence is 15 residues long. Germline loops: CDR1 LNHNV, CDR2 YYDKDF (reference sequence). The germline V and J ends were trimmed by 5 bases and 4 bases, with 15 bases remaining between them.